These 4 T cell receptor beta chains originate from one sample sequenced in a study of blood T cell repertoires in COVID-19. Sequencing was performed with immunoSEQ multiplex PCR; in TCRdb, only in-frame clones are kept and a portion is missing. The table records roughly 74,000 clones, about 88% of them present only once. Sequencing was done on a sample of peripheral blood. The receptors were gathered from a man in his 70s with active or convalescent COVID-19.

This clone is a singleton in its sample. In DNA, the CDR3 is TGTGCCAGCAGTTTTGGGGGGAATCAGCCCCAGCATTTT. This codes for CASSFGGNQPQHF. V usage is TRBV27 and J usage is TRBJ1-5, with D possibly being TRBD1 (5 bases). The germline V gene encodes CDR1 MNHEY and CDR2 SMNVEV (reference sequence). Deletions cut 3 bases from V and 4 bases from J, with 7 bases between. The CDR3 is 13 amino acids.

V usage is TRBV7-2 and J usage is TRBJ2-1, with a weak D call TRBD2 (5 bases). CDR1 is SGHTA, CDR2 FQGNSA, per germline. With 1 base removed from V and 7 bases from J, the gap between germline ends came to 14 bases. This CDR3 spans 15 amino acids. CDR3 coding DNA: TGTGCCAGCAGCTTAGGGGCGGGCCTTTTTAATGAGCAGTTCTTC. Translating gives CASSLGAGLFNEQFF.

This clone was found once. The chain combines TRBV5-1 with TRBJ2-5; D may be TRBD2 (6 bases). CDR1 and CDR2 (germline): SGHRS, YFSETQ. Trimming pared 4 bases from V and 4 bases from J, leaving 14 bases between. The CDR3 has 14 residues. The CDR3 DNA sequence: TGCGCCAGCAGCCCAGGGATCGGGGGAGAGACCCAGTACTTC. Encoded protein: CASSPGIGGETQYF. The variable domain in full, completed from reference TRBV5-1 and TRBJ2-5, reads KAGVTQTPRYLIKTRGQQVTLSCSPISGHRSVSWYQQTPGQGLQFLFEYFSETQRNKGNFPGRFSGRQFSNSRSEMNVSTLELGDSALYLCASSPGIGGETQYFGPGTRLLVL.

This clone has just a few counts. The chain links TRBV3-1 (or the pseudogene TRBV3-2) to TRBJ2-2; D is uncertain. CDR3 size: 11 residues. The V gene lost 8 bases and the J gene lost 2 bases, with 3 bases spanning the gap. Germline V gene data show CDR1 as LGHDT and CDR2 as YNNKEL (reference sequence). CDR3 sequence: CASHNTGELFF. The CDR3 bases are TGTGCCAGCCATAACACCGGGGAGCTGTTTTTT.